This is a list of T cell receptor beta chains from one sample in a study of T cell repertoires in cytomegalovirus infection. The antigens these receptors bind are not known. TCRdb fed the reads into MiXCR, producing one record per CDR3 protein. The profile shows 45,000 to 55,000 distinct CDR3 sequences, over 20% of them singletons. Material: CD8+ T cells from cultured PBMCs, obtained from culture after CMV antigen stimulation. Source of these receptors: a human donor in good health (CMV status not recorded). Some clones in this sample may be carry-over from other donors' samples. CDR3s include the opening cysteine and the closing phenylalanine or tryptophan. The D gene is left open where the match is weak. Some rows mark clone size as missing; the rest say once, few, many or name a class of expanded clone.

d_gene	abundance	v_gene	j_gene	CDR3aa	CDR3nt
TRBD2	few	TRBV7-8	TRBJ2-2	CASSNSGSSVTGELFF	TGTGCCAGCAGCAATAGCGGGAGTTCGGTCACCGGGGAGCTGTTTTTT
.	.	TRBV6-2/TRBV6-3	TRBJ2-1	CASSTPRGVAASPRNEQFF	TGTGCCAGCAGTACTCCAAGAGGGGTAGCGGCTTCCCCCAGGAATGAGCAGTTCTTC
.	few	TRBV15	TRBJ1-2	CATSPGTIPSYGYTF	TGTGCCACCAGCCCTGGGACCATTCCTAGCTATGGCTACACCTTC
TRBD2	few	TRBV6-2/TRBV6-3	TRBJ2-2	CASSNLAVNTGELFF	TGTGCCAGCAGCAATCTAGCGGTTAACACCGGGGAGCTGTTTTTT
TRBD1	.	TRBV5-1	TRBJ2-6	CASRDRGTGANVLTF	TGCGCCAGCAGGGACAGGGGAACTGGGGCCAACGTCCTGACTTTC
TRBD2	.	TRBV4-3	TRBJ2-5	CASSLIAGAQETQYF	TGCGCCAGCAGCCTGATAGCGGGGGCCCAAGAGACCCAGTACTTC
TRBD1	many	TRBV7-9	TRBJ1-4	CASIRQGNEKLFF	TGTGCCAGCATTAGACAGGGCAATGAAAAACTGTTTTTT
.	few	TRBV11-2	TRBJ1-1	CASSLVSGGGTEAFF	TGTGCCAGCAGCTTAGTATCCGGGGGGGGCACTGAAGCTTTCTTT
TRBD1	few	TRBV6-1	TRBJ1-5	CASRPQGGYSNQPQHF	TGTGCCAGCAGGCCCCAAGGGGGCTATAGCAATCAGCCCCAGCATTTT
TRBD1	once	TRBV6-2/TRBV6-3	TRBJ1-2	CARTQTFDRGSFPFYGYTF	TGTGCCCGCACCCAGACGTTCGACAGGGGGTCGTTCCCTTTCTATGGCTACACCTTC
TRBD2	.	TRBV6-6	TRBJ2-3	CASSLLAGGADTQYF	TGTGCCAGCAGCCTACTAGCGGGAGGGGCAGATACGCAGTATTTT
.	few	TRBV7-2	TRBJ2-3	CASRPALGGWDTQYF	TGTGCCAGCAGGCCTGCGCTCGGGGGCTGGGATACGCAGTATTTT
TRBD2	few	TRBV30	TRBJ2-1	CAWSLLTSGSRNEQFF	TGTGCCTGGAGCCTATTGACTAGCGGGAGCCGAAATGAGCAGTTCTTC
.	.	TRBV6-5	TRBJ1-2	CASSYDEVGVDGYTF	TGTGCCAGCAGTTACGACGAGGTAGGGGTGGATGGCTACACCTTC
TRBD1	few	TRBV20-1	TRBJ1-5	CSASIGGRQPQHF	TGCAGTGCTAGTATAGGGGGCAGGCAGCCCCAGCATTTT
.	.	TRBV19	TRBJ2-1	CASNQAAGYLSEQFF	TGTGCCAGTAACCAGGCAGCGGGTTACCTCTCGGAGCAGTTCTTC
TRBD2	.	TRBV7-6	TRBJ2-1	CASSLFLAGVSYNEQFF	TGTGCCAGCAGCTTATTCCTAGCGGGAGTTAGCTACAATGAGCAGTTCTTC
TRBD1	few	TRBV12-3/TRBV12-4	TRBJ1-5	CASSPGTGAGQPQHF	TGTGCCAGCAGTCCCGGGACAGGGGCCGGTCAGCCCCAGCATTTT
.	.	TRBV6-6	TRBJ1-5	CASSYDGAAQPQHF	TGTGCCAGCAGTTACGACGGAGCGGCTCAGCCCCAGCATTTT